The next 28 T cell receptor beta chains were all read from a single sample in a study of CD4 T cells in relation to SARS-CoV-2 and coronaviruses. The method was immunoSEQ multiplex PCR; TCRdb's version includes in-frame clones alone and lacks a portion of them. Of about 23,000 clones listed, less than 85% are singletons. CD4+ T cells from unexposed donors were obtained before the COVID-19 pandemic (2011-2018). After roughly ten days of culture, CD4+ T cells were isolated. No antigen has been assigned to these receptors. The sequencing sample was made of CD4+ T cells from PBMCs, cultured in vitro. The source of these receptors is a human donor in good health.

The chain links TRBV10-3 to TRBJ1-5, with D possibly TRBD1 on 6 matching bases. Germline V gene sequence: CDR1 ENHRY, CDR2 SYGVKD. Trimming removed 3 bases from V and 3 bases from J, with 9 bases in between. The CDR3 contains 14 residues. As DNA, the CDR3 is TGTGCCATCAGTGATGGGGGCACCAATCAGCCCCAGCATTTT. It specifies CAISDGGTNQPQHF.

The DNA of the CDR3 is TGTGCCAGCAGTACCGGACAGGGGGCTTCAGATACGCAGTATTTT. Protein: CASSTGQGASDTQYF. The J gene is TRBJ2-3, the V gene TRBV6-4; 11 bases are a match to TRBD1. CDR1 and CDR2 (germline): MRHNA, SNTAGT. V lost 5 bases to trimming and J lost 4 bases; unmatched junction nucleotides: 5. This CDR3 comprises 15 residues.

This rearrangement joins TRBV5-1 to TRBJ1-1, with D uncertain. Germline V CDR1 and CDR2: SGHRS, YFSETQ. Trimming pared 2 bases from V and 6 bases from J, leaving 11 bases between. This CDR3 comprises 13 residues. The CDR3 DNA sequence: TGCGCCAGCAGCTTCCACGAGGGCGCTGAAGCTTTCTTT. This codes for CASSFHEGAEAFF.

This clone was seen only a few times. The CDR3 reads CASSLNRSPLHF. For the CDR3, the DNA is TGTGCCAGCAGCTTAAACAGATCACCCCTCCACTTT. This chain connects TRBV11-2 to TRBJ1-6; no definite D call. The CDR3 is 12 amino acids. Trimming left V 2 bases short and J 10 bases short, with 6 bases between. Germline loops: CDR1 SGHAT, CDR2 FQNNGV.

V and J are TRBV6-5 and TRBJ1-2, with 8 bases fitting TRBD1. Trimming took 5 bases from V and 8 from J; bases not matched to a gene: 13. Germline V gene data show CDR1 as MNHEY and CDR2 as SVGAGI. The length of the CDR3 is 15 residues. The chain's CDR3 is CASSPRFTGGNGYTF. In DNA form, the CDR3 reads TGTGCCAGCAGTCCACGCTTTACAGGGGGTAACGGCTACACCTTC.

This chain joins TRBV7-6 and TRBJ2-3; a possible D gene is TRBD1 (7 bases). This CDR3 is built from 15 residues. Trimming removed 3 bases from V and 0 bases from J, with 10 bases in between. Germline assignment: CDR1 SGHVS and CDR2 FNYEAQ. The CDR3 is CASSFPGGSTDTQYF. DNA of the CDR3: TGTGCCAGCAGCTTTCCAGGGGGGAGCACAGATACGCAGTATTTT.

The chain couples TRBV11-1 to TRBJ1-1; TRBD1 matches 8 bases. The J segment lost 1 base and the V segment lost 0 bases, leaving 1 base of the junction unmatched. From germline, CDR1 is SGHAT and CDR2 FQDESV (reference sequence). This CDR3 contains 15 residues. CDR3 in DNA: TGTGCCAGCAGCTTAGCCGACAGGGGGAACACTGAAGCTTTCTTT. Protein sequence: CASSLADRGNTEAFF.

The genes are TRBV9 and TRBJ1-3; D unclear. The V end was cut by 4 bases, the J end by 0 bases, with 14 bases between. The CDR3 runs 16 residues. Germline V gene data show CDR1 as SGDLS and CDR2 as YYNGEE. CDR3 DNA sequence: TGTGCCAGCAGCCCTAGGAACGGGGTCTCTGGAAACACCATATATTTT. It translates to CASSPRNGVSGNTIYF.

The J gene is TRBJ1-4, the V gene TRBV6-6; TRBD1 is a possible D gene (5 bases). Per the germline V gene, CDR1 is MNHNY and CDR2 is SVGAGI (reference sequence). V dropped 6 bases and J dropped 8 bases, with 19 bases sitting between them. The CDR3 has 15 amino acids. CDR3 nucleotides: TGTGCCAGCAGCGGGGGGTGGCGGCTTGGCGAAAAACTGTTTTTT. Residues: CASSGGWRLGEKLFF.

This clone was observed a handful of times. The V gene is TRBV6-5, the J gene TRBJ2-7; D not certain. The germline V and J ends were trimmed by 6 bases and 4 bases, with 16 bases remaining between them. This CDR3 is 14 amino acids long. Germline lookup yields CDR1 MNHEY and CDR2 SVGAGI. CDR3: CASRTADGEYEQYF. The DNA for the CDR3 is TGTGCCAGCAGAACTGCGGACGGAGAGTACGAGCAGTACTTC.

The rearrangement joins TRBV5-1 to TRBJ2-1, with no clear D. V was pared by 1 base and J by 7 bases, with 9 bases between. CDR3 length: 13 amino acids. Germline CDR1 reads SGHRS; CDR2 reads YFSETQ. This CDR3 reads CASSLWVGNEQFF. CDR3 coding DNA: TGCGCCAGCAGCTTGTGGGTTGGGAATGAGCAGTTCTTC.

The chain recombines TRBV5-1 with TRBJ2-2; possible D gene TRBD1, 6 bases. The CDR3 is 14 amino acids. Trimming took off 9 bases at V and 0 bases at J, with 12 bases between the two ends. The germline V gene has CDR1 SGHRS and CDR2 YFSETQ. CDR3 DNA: TGCGCCACCCAAGGGGACACGAACACCGGGGAGCTGTTTTTT. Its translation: CATQGDTNTGELFF. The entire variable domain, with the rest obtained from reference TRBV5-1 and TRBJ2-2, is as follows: KAGVTQTPRYLIKTRGQQVTLSCSPISGHRSVSWYQQTPGQGLQFLFEYFSETQRNKGNFPGRFSGRQFSNSRSEMNVSTLELGDSALYLCATQGDTNTGELFFGEGSRLTVL.

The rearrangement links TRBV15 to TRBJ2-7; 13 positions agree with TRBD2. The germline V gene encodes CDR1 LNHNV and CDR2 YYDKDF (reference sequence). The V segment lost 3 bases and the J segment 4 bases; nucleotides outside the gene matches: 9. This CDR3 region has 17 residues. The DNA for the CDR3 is TGTGCCACCAGCAGGGTAGGACTAGCGGGAGTGGGTTACGAGCAGTACTTC. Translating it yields CATSRVGLAGVGYEQYF. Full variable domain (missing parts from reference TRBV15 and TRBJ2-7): DAMVIQNPRYQVTQFGKPVTLSCSQTLNHNVMYWYQQKSSQAPKLLFHYYDKDFNNEADTPDNFQSRRPNTSFCFLDIRSPGLGDTAMYLCATSRVGLAGVGYEQYFGPGTRLTVT.

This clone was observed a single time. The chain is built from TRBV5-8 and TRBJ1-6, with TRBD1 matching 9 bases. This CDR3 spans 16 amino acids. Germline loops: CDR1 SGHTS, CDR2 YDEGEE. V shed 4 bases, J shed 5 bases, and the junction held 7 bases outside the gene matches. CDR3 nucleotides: TGTGCCAGCAGCGTGAATGGGGACAGGGATAATTCACCCCTCCACTTT. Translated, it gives CASSVNGDRDNSPLHF.

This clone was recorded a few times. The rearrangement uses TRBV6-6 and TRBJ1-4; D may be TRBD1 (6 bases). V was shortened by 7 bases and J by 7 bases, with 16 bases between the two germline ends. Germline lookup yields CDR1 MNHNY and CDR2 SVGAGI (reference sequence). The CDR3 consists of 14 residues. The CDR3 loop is CASTPGGAGEKLFF. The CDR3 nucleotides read TGTGCCAGCACCCCGGGGGGCGCAGGTGAAAAACTGTTTTTT.

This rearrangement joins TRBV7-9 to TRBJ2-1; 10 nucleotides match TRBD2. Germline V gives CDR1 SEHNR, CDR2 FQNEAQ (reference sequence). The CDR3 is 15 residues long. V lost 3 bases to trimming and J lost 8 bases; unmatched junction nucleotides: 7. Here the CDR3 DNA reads TGTGCCAGCAGCTTGACTAGCGGGTGGGGCGATGAGCAGTTCTTC. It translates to CASSLTSGWGDEQFF.

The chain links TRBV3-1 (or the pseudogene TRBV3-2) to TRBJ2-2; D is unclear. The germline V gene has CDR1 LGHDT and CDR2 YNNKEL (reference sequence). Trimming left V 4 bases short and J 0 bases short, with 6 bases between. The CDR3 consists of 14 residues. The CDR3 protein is CASSLTANTGELFF. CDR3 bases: TGTGCCAGCAGCCTCACCGCGAACACCGGGGAGCTGTTTTTT.

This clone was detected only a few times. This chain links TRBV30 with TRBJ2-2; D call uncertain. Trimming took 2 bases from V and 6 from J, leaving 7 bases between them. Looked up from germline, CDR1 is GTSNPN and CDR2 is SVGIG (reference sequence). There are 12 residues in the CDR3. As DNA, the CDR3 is TGTGCCTGGAGTAGGGAATCCGGGGAGCTGTTTTTT. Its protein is CAWSRESGELFF. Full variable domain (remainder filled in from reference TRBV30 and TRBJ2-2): SQTIHQWPATLVQPVGSPLSLECTVEGTSNPNLYWYRQAAGRGLQLLFYSVGIGQISSEVPQNLSASRPQDRQFILSSKKLLLSDSGFYLCAWSRESGELFFGEGSRLTVL.

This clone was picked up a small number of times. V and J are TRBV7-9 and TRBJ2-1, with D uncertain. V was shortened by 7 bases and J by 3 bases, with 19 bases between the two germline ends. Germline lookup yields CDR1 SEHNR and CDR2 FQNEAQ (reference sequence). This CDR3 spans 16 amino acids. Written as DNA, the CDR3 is TGTGCCAGCACCCCGACGGAACTTAATGACTACAATGAGCAGTTCTTC. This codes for CASTPTELNDYNEQFF. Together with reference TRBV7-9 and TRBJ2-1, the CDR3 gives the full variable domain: DTGVSQNPRHKITKRGQNVTFRCDPISEHNRLYWYRQTLGQGPEFLTYFQNEAQLEKSRLLSDRFSAERPKGSFSTLEIQRTEQGDSAMYLCASTPTELNDYNEQFFGPGTRLTVL.

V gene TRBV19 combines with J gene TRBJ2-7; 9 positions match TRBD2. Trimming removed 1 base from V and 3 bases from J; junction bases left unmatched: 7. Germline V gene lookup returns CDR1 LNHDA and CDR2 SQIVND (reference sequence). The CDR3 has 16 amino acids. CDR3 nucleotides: TGTGCCAGTAGTATAGGGCTAGCGGGAACAGGCTACGAGCAGTACTTC. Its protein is CASSIGLAGTGYEQYF.

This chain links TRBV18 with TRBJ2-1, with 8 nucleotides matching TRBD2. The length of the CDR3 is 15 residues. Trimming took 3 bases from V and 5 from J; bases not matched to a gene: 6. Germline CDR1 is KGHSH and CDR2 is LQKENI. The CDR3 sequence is CASSPQRELNNEQFF. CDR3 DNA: TGTGCCAGCTCACCGCAGCGGGAGCTCAACAATGAGCAGTTCTTC.

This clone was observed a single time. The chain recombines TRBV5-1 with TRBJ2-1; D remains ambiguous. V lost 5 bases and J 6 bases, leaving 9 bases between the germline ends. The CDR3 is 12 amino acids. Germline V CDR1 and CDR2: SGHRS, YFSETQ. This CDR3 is CASRVAPNEQFF. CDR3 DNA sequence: TGCGCCAGCAGAGTCGCCCCCAATGAGCAGTTCTTC.

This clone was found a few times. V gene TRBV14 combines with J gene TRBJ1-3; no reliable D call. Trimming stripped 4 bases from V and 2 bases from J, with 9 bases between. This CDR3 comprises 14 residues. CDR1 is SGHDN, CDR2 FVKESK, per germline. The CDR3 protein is CASSPLGPGNTIYF. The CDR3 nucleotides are TGTGCCAGCAGCCCGCTAGGGCCTGGAAACACCATATATTTT.

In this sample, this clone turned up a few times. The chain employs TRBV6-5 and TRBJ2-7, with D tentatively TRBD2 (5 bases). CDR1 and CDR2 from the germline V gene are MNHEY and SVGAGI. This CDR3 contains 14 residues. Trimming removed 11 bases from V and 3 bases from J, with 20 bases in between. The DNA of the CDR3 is TGTGCCCTCAGATCGGCGGGTATAAACTACGAGCAGTACTTC. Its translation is CALRSAGINYEQYF.

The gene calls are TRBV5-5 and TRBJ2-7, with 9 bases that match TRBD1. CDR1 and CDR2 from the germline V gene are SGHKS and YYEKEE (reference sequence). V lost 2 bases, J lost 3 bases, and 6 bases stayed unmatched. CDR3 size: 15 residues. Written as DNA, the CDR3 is TGTGCCAGCAGCTTCCGGAGACAGGGGGGCTACGAGCAGTACTTC. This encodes CASSFRRQGGYEQYF.

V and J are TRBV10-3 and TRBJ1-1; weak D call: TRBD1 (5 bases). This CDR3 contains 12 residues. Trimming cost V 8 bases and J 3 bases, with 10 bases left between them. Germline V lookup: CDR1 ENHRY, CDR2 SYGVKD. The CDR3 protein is CAIGWGDTEAFF. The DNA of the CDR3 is TGTGCCATCGGCTGGGGGGACACTGAAGCTTTCTTT.

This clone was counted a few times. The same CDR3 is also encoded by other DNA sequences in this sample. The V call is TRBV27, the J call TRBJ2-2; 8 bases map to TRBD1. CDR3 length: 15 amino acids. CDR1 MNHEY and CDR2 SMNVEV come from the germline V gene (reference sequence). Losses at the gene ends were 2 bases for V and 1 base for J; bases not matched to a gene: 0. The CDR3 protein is CASSLDRGNTGELFF. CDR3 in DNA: TGTGCCAGCAGTTTAGACAGGGGGAACACCGGGGAGCTGTTTTTT.

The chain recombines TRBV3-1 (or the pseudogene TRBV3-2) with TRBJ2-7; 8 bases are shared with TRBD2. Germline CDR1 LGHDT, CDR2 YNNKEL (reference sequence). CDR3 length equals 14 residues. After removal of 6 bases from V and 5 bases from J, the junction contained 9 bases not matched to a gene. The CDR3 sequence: CASRDSGRGNEQYF. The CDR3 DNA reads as TGTGCCAGCAGAGACAGCGGGAGAGGGAACGAGCAGTACTTC.